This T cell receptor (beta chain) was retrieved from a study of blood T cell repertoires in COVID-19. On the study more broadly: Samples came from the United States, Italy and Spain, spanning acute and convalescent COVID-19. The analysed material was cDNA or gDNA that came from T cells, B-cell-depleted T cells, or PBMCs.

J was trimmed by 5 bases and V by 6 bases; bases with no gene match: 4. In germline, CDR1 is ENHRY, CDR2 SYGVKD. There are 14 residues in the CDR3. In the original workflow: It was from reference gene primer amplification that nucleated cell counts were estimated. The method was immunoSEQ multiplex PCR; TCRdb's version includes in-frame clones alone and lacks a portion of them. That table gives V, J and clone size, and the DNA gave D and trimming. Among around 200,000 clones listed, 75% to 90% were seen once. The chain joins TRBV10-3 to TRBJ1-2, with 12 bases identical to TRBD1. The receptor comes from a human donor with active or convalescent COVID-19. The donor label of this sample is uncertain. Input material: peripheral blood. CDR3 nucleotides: TGTGCCATCAGGACGGGACAGGGGGCGTATGGCTACACCTTC. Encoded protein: CAIRTGQGAYGYTF.